This T cell receptor (beta chain) was found in a study of T cell changes during pregnancy in multiple sclerosis. Profiled with immunoSEQ multiplex PCR; TCRdb holds only in-frame clones, not every one. The table lists roughly 45,000 clones, under 90% of them singletons. Losses at the gene ends were 10 bases for V and 9 bases for J; bases not matched to a gene: 17. CDR1 MRHNA and CDR2 SNTAGT come from the germline V gene. The CDR3 spans 15 residues. The TCR was taken from a female donor in good health, enrolled as a control in a pregnancy study. The chain joins TRBV6-4 to TRBJ2-1; 8 nucleotides align to TRBD2. The sample here was peripheral blood, taken in the first trimester of pregnancy. CDR3 region: CATKLAVNLDGEQFF. CDR3 in DNA: TGTGCCACGAAACTAGCGGTTAATCTGGACGGTGAGCAGTTCTTC.